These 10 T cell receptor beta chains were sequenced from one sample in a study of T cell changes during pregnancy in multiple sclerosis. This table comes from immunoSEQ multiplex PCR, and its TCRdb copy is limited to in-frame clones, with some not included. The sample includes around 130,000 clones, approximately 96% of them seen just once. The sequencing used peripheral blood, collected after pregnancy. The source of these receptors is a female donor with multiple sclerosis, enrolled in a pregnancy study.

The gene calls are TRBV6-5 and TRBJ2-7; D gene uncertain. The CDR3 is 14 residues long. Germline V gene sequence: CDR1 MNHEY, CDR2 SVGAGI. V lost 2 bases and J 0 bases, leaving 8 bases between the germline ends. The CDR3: CASSYDLTSYEQYF. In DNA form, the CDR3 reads TGTGCCAGCAGTTACGACTTGACCTCCTACGAGCAGTACTTC.

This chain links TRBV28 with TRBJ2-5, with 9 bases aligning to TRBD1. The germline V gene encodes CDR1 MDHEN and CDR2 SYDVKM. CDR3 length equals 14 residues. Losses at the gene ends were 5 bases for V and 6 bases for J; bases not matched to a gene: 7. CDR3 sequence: CASSRQGDVKTQYF. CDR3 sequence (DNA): TGTGCCAGCAGTCGACAGGGGGATGTGAAGACCCAGTACTTC.

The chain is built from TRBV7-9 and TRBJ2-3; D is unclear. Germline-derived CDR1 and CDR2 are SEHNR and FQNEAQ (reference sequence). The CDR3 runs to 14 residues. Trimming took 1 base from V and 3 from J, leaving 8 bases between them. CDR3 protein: CASSLVLGTDTQYF. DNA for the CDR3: TGTGCCAGCAGCTTAGTCCTCGGGACAGATACGCAGTATTTT.

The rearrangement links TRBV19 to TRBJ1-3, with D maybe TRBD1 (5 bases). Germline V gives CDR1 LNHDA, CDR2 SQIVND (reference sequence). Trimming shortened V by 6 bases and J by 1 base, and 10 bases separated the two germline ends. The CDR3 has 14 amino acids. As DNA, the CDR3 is TGTGCCAGTAGCCCGGGGGGGTCTGGAAACACCATATATTTT. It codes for CASSPGGSGNTIYF.

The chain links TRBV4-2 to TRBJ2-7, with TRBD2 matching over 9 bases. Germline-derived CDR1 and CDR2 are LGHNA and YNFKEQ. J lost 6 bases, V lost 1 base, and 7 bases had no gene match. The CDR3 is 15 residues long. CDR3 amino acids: CASSQGSSGIPEQYF. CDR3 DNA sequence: TGTGCCAGCAGCCAAGGATCTAGCGGGATTCCCGAGCAGTACTTC.

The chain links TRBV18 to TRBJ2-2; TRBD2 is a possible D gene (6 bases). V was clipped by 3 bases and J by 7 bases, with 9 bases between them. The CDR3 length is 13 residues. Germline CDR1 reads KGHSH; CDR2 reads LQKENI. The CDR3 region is CASSPRDNGELFF. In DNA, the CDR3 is TGTGCCAGCTCACCGCGGGATAACGGGGAGCTGTTTTTT.

The CDR3 protein is CASSAGLAGVGDTQYF. DNA of the CDR3: TGTGCCAGCAGCGCCGGACTAGCGGGAGTGGGAGATACGCAGTATTTT. The chain has TRBV11-3 and TRBJ2-3; 13 positions match TRBD2. Germline V lookup: CDR1 SGHNT, CDR2 YENEEA. V trimming: 5 bases; J trimming: 5 bases; junction bases outside the gene matches: 7. The CDR3 covers 16 residues.

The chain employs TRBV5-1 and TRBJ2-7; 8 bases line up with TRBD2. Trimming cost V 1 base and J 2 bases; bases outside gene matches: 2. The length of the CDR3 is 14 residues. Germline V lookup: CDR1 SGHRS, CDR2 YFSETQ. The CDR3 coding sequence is TGCGCCAGCAGCTTGATGGGACTAGCCTACGAGCAGTACTTC. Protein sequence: CASSLMGLAYEQYF.

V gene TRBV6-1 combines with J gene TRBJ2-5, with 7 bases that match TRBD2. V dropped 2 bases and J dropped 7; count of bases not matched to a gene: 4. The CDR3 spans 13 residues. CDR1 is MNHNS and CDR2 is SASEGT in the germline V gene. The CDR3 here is CASSEFWGGTQYF. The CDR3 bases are TGTGCCAGCAGTGAATTCTGGGGGGGGACCCAGTACTTC.

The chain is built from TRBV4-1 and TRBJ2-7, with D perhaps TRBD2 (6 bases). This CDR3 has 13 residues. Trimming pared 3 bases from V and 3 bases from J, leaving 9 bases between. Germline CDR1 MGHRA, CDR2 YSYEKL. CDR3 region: CASSQGGNYEQYF. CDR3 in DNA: TGCGCCAGCAGCCAGGGGGGTAACTACGAGCAGTACTTC.